Listed here are 25 T cell receptor beta chains from one sample, sequenced in a study of blood T cells in healthy people across ages. It was with a sample-barcoded 5' primer and a J-beta primer mix that a second PCR of roughly 6 to 12 cycles was run. TCRdb re-analysed the 5' RACE reads in MiXCR, keeping a single row per CDR3 protein. The table records about 1.5 million distinct CDR3 sequences, around 40% of them present only once. The sample was blood. These receptor sequences come from a woman aged 18-30 years in good health.

CDR3 loop: CASTISRLNTEAFF. The DNA for the CDR3 is TGTGCCAGCACCATCAGCAGGCTGAACACTGAAGCTTTCTTT. This sequence joins TRBV7-2 and TRBJ1-1, with unresolved D. This CDR3 has 14 residues. With 7 bases removed from V and 0 bases from J, the gap between germline ends came to 12 bases. Germline V gene lookup returns CDR1 SGHTA and CDR2 FQGNSA. The whole variable domain, remainder taken from reference TRBV7-2 and TRBJ1-1, is GAGVSQSPSNKVTEKGKDVELRCDPISGHTALYWYRQSLGQGLEFLIYFQGNSAPDKSGLPSDRFSAERTGGSVSTLTIQRTQQEDSAVYLCASTISRLNTEAFFGQGTRLTVV.

This chain links TRBV3-1 with TRBJ1-5; D is undetermined. This CDR3 has 14 amino acids. The V end was cut by 4 bases, the J end by 0 bases, with 7 bases between. CDR1 is LGHDT, CDR2 YNNKEL, per germline (reference sequence). The CDR3: CASSRRVSNQPQHF. CDR3 nucleotide sequence: TGTGCCAGCAGCCGACGTGTTAGCAATCAGCCCCAGCATTTT.

This clonotype was seen only once. The chain uses TRBV11-2 and TRBJ2-1; maybe TRBD1 (6 bases). This CDR3 region has 11 residues. V lost 4 bases and J lost 14, with 12 bases in between. CDR1 and CDR2 from the germline V gene are SGHAT and FQNNGV. CDR3 protein: CASSSTGRKFF. Written as DNA, the CDR3 is TGTGCCAGCAGCTCGACAGGCCGTAAGTTCTTC.

This clonotype appeared a few times. The chain has TRBV4-3 and TRBJ2-6; no definite D call. V was cut by 1 base and J by 0 bases, with 10 bases left in between. Germline-derived CDR1 and CDR2 are LGHNA and YSLEER. This CDR3 region has 17 residues. The CDR3 loop reads CASSQGSESSGANVLTF. The CDR3 nucleotides are TGCGCCAGCAGCCAAGGCAGCGAGAGCTCTGGGGCCAACGTCCTGACTTTC.

The rearrangement links TRBV20-1 to TRBJ1-5; TRBD1 is a possible D gene (5 bases). CDR1 and CDR2 (germline): DFQATT, SNEGSKA (reference sequence). This CDR3 has 15 amino acids. With 3 bases removed from V and 5 bases from J, the gap between germline ends came to 17 bases. The CDR3 sequence is CSASSPGGGYQPQHF. CDR3 DNA sequence: TGCAGTGCTAGCAGCCCCGGGGGAGGGTATCAGCCCCAGCATTTT.

The sample holds many counts of this clonotype. The chain is built from TRBV10-3 and TRBJ2-7; the D gene is possibly TRBD2 (6 bases). This CDR3 has 14 residues. V was trimmed by 0 bases and J by 1 base, leaving 7 bases between them. Germline values: CDR1 ENHRY, CDR2 SYGVKD. The CDR3 DNA reads TGTGCCATCAGTGAGTCGGGGGGTTCCTACGAGCAGTACTTC. Protein product: CAISESGGSYEQYF.

This sequence joins TRBV9 and TRBJ2-1; 16 positions agree with TRBD2. The J call may be incorrect, as the DNA end agrees better with TRBJ2-7. This CDR3 is 17 amino acids long. In germline, CDR1 is SGDLS, CDR2 YYNGEE. In DNA, the CDR3 is TGTGCCAGCAGCGTAGAGGGACTAGCGGGGGGGTACAATGAGCAGTACTTC. It specifies CASSVEGLAGGYNEQYF.

This clonotype turned up a few times. V usage is TRBV6-5 and J usage is TRBJ1-2; D is unclear. The germline CDR1 and CDR2 sequences are MNHEY and SVGAGI. The CDR3 has 12 amino acids. Trimming left V 8 bases short and J 0 bases short, with 7 bases between. The CDR3, as DNA: TGTGCCAGCTGGGGTTCTAACTATGGCTACACCTTC. Translated: CASWGSNYGYTF.

This chain joins TRBV4-3 and TRBJ2-3; D tentatively reads TRBD1 or TRBD2 (5 bases each). The CDR3 spans 15 residues. Germline V CDR1 and CDR2: LGHNA, YSLEER. V was pared by 6 bases and J by 2 bases, with 15 bases between. The CDR3 DNA is TGCGCCAGCAGTATTGTCCTGGGGGACACAGATACGCAGTATTTT. It is translated as CASSIVLGDTDTQYF.

The gene calls are TRBV11-2 and TRBJ2-5; 8 bases align to TRBD2. V lost 6 bases to trimming and J lost 1 base; unmatched junction nucleotides: 7. This CDR3 comprises 15 residues. Germline CDR1 SGHAT, CDR2 FQNNGV. CDR3 sequence: CASRRGLVPQETQYF. DNA for the CDR3: TGTGCCAGCAGAAGGGGACTAGTGCCCCAAGAGACCCAGTACTTC. The full variable domain, in which reference TRBV11-2 and TRBJ2-5 provide the parts outside the CDR3, is EAGVAQSPRYKIIEKRQSVAFWCNPISGHATLYWYQQILGQGPKLLIQFQNNGVVDDSQLPKDRFSAERLKGVDSTLKIQPAKLEDSAVYLCASRRGLVPQETQYFGPGTRLLVL.

This clonotype was recorded at least ten times. The junction differs from germline at one of its ends, possibly a read error. The rearrangement uses TRBV7-7 and TRBJ2-7; D is possibly TRBD1 or TRBD2 (5 bases each). CDR1 is SSHAT, CDR2 FNYEAQ, per germline (reference sequence). The length of the CDR3 is 13 residues. The CDR3 here is CASSPGRNYEQYF. The CDR3 DNA is TGTGCTAGCAGCCCGGGACGGAACTACGAGCAGTACTTC.

J is TRBJ1-1 and V is TRBV12-3 or TRBV12-4; maybe TRBD1 (6 bases). This CDR3 has 13 residues. The V end was cut by 10 bases, the J end by 4 bases, with 16 bases between. The CDR3 DNA is TGTGCCACCCAGGGGCAGGCGGGCACTGAAGCTTTCTTT. Translating it yields CATQGQAGTEAFF.

The chain carries TRBV10-3 and TRBJ1-1; the match to TRBD1 covers 10 bases. The CDR3 has 20 amino acids. Losses at the gene ends were 2 bases for V and 3 bases for J; bases not matched to a gene: 18. Germline V gene data show CDR1 as ENHRY and CDR2 as SYGVKD. CDR3 bases: TGTGCCATCAGTGAGCCTAGAGACGGATCCCGGGACAGGGGTCACACTGAAGCTTTCTTT. Protein sequence: CAISEPRDGSRDRGHTEAFF.

The chain has TRBV28 and TRBJ2-7; 10 nucleotides line up with TRBD2. CDR1 MDHEN and CDR2 SYDVKM come from the germline V gene. This CDR3 has 18 residues. V gave up 5 bases and J gave up 7 bases; unmatched junction bases: 20. CDR3 bases: TGTGCCAGCAGTCCTACATCTTTCCTAGCGGGAGACTACAATGAGCAGTACTTC. It codes for CASSPTSFLAGDYNEQYF.

In its sample, this clonotype was seen many times. The V and J genes are TRBV5-1 and TRBJ2-1; 8 bases agree with TRBD2. Germline CDR1 is SGHRS and CDR2 is YFSETQ. The V and J ends lost 0 bases and 0 bases, in that order; junction bases with no gene match: 2. The CDR3 is 16 amino acids. The CDR3 DNA sequence: TGCGCCAGCAGCTTGGCCAGCGGGGGCTCCTACAATGAGCAGTTCTTC. Protein product: CASSLASGGSYNEQFF.

The V gene is TRBV7-2, the J gene TRBJ1-6; possibly TRBD1 for D (5 bases). Germline values: CDR1 SGHTA, CDR2 FQGNSA. The CDR3 length is 16 residues. V was shortened by 5 bases and J by 7 bases, with 18 bases between the two germline ends. The CDR3 DNA is TGTGCCAGCAGCCAAAGCCCCCAGGGATGGAATTCACCCCTCCACTTT. Protein sequence: CASSQSPQGWNSPLHF. Variable domain in full (rest from reference TRBV7-2 and TRBJ1-6): GAGVSQSPSNKVTEKGKDVELRCDPISGHTALYWYRQSLGQGLEFLIYFQGNSAPDKSGLPSDRFSAERTGGSVSTLTIQRTQQEDSAVYLCASSQSPQGWNSPLHFGNGTRLTVT.

This clonotype has just one count. This chain links TRBV20-1 with TRBJ2-7; 7 bases line up with TRBD1. V lost 1 base to trimming and J lost 6 bases; unmatched junction nucleotides: 12. CDR1 is DFQATT and CDR2 is SNEGSKA in the germline V gene (reference sequence). This CDR3 has 15 residues. CDR3 nucleotide sequence: TGCAGTGCTAGAGGCAAAGGGACAGTCCTCAGCGAGCAGTACTTC. The encoded protein is CSARGKGTVLSEQYF.

V usage is TRBV10-3 and J usage is TRBJ1-1; D is unclear. The CDR3 loop spans 15 amino acids. V was clipped by 0 bases and J by 2 bases, with 10 bases between them. Germline V gene lookup returns CDR1 ENHRY and CDR2 SYGVKD. For the CDR3, the DNA is TGTGCCATCAGTGAGTCGAAACAGATAAACACTGAAGCTTTCTTT. This encodes CAISESKQINTEAFF.

The rearrangement links TRBV2 to TRBJ1-1; D is uncertain. Germline-derived CDR1 and CDR2 are SNHLY and FYNNEI. There are 13 residues in the CDR3. V lost 2 bases to trimming and J lost 6 bases, with 10 bases between them. The chain's CDR3 is CASSERDWAEAFF. Here the CDR3 DNA reads TGTGCCAGCAGTGAAAGGGATTGGGCTGAAGCTTTCTTT.

The gene calls are TRBV6-5 and TRBJ1-1, with TRBD1 matching over 7 bases. Germline CDR1 and CDR2: MNHEY and SVGAGI. After removal of 6 bases from V and 3 bases from J, the junction contained 4 bases not matched to a gene. CDR3 length: 13 amino acids. CDR3 sequence reads: CASRGRGYTEAFF. Written as DNA, the CDR3 is TGTGCCAGCAGAGGCAGGGGGTACACTGAAGCTTTCTTT.

The gene calls are TRBV21-1 and TRBJ1-2. TRBV21-1 constitutes a pseudogene. This CDR3 comprises 13 residues. For the CDR3, the DNA is TGTGCCAGCAGATTGGCCCTACCCGGAGGCTACACCTTC. It is translated as CASRLALPGGYTF.

The chain couples TRBV10-3 to TRBJ2-3; D not certain. Trimming cost V 8 bases and J 4 bases, with 7 bases left between them. This CDR3 region has 11 residues. The germline CDR1 and CDR2 sequences are ENHRY and SYGVKD. The CDR3 region has the DNA TGTGCCATCGGGTCAGCAGATACGCAGTATTTT. Its protein product is CAIGSADTQYF.

Only a few counts were recorded for this clonotype. The chain carries TRBV9 and TRBJ2-7, with TRBD2 identical over 14 bases. The CDR3 totals 16 residues. V shed 4 bases, J shed 7 bases, and the junction held 10 bases outside the gene matches. The germline gives CDR1 SGDLS, CDR2 YYNGEE. Written as DNA, the CDR3 is TGTGCCAGCAGCCTCCGACTAGCGGGAGGGTACAATGAGCAGTACTTC. Translation: CASSLRLAGGYNEQYF.

The chain recombines TRBV7-2 with TRBJ2-4; 14 nucleotides align to TRBD2. Germline CDR1 reads SGHTA; CDR2 reads FQGNSA. The CDR3 totals 19 residues. The V gene end was trimmed by 4 bases and the J gene end by 1 base; junction bases not matched to a gene: 9. The CDR3: CASSSSGTSGSLAKNIQYF. CDR3 sequence (DNA): TGTGCCAGCAGCTCTTCCGGGACTAGCGGGAGTCTCGCCAAAAACATTCAGTACTTC.

J is TRBJ1-2 and V is TRBV2; D remains unclear. This CDR3 is 13 amino acids long. Deletions cut 5 bases from V and 4 bases from J, with 11 bases between. Germline CDR1 is SNHLY and CDR2 is FYNNEI. CDR3: CASSTVPGYGYTF. DNA of the CDR3: TGTGCCAGCAGTACAGTGCCGGGCTATGGCTACACCTTC. Variable domain in full (rest from reference TRBV2 and TRBJ1-2): EPEVTQTPSHQVTQMGQEVILRCVPISNHLYFYWYRQILGQKVEFLVSFYNNEISEKSEIFDDQFSVERPDGSNFTLKIRSTKLEDSAMYFCASSTVPGYGYTFGSGTRLTVV.